This passage covers 29 T cell receptor beta chains from one sample sequenced in a study of shared clonotypes between healthy human individuals. Assay: immunoSEQ multiplex PCR; the TCRdb copy retains only in-frame clones and omits some. Of millions of clones in the sample, 95% were seen once. The material sequenced was naive CD4+ T cells sorted from blood. As for subset: CD45RA+ positively selected. The receptors were gathered from a man between 18 and 35 years old in good health.

This clone has a handful of counts. CDR3 DNA sequence: TGTGCCAGCAGTGAAATGGGGACAGGGACGCTCCACGAGCAGTACTTC. It translates to CASSEMGTGTLHEQYF. This chain links TRBV25-1 with TRBJ2-5; 9 bases map to TRBD1. The DNA end lines up better with TRBJ2-7; the J call may be wrong. Germline assignment: CDR1 MGHDK and CDR2 SYGVNS. The CDR3 covers 16 residues.

The chain uses TRBV28 and TRBJ1-2; 9 bases map to TRBD1. Germline V gene sequence: CDR1 MDHEN, CDR2 SYDVKM. This CDR3 has 15 residues. J lost 0 bases, V lost 6 bases, and 5 bases had no gene match. Here the CDR3 DNA reads TGTGCCAGCAGCAAGACAGGGGGACCTAACTATGGCTACACCTTC. Its protein product is CASSKTGGPNYGYTF.

The gene calls are TRBV9 and TRBJ1-6, with 7 bases that match TRBD1. Trimming cost V 7 bases and J 8 bases; bases outside gene matches: 6. Germline V gene lookup returns CDR1 SGDLS and CDR2 YYNGEE. There are 13 residues in the CDR3. The CDR3 region is CASGRDRDSPLHF. The CDR3 DNA reads TGTGCCAGCGGACGGGACAGAGATTCACCCCTCCACTTT.

The rearrangement uses TRBV4-3 and TRBJ2-7; D is possibly TRBD2 (6 bases). V was shortened by 6 bases and J by 0 bases, with 21 bases between the two germline ends. Looked up from germline, CDR1 is LGHNA and CDR2 is YSLEER. The CDR3 runs to 17 residues. The DNA of the CDR3 is TGCGCCAGCAGACGGGAGTATGGGACGGTGAGCTCCTACGAGCAGTACTTC. The encoded protein is CASRREYGTVSSYEQYF.

The chain has TRBV5-1 and TRBJ2-1; D unclear. V was pared by 7 bases and J by 3 bases, with 14 bases between. This CDR3 region has 14 residues. From germline, CDR1 is SGHRS and CDR2 YFSETQ. CDR3 in amino acids: CASQISPFYNEQFF. Here the CDR3 DNA reads TGCGCCAGCCAAATTTCCCCCTTCTACAATGAGCAGTTCTTC.

The chain employs TRBV7-9 and TRBJ2-1; 10 nucleotides agree with TRBD2. Looked up from germline, CDR1 is SEHNR and CDR2 is FQNEAQ (reference sequence). Losses at the gene ends were 0 bases for V and 6 bases for J; bases not matched to a gene: 5. The CDR3 totals 16 residues. CDR3 DNA: TGTGCCAGCAGCTTAGCCGAACTAGCGGGGACCAATGAGCAGTTCTTC. Protein sequence: CASSLAELAGTNEQFF.

V usage is TRBV6-5 and J usage is TRBJ1-1; D unresolved. The germline V and J ends were trimmed by 0 bases and 8 bases, with 16 bases remaining between them. The CDR3 contains 15 residues. Looked up from germline, CDR1 is MNHEY and CDR2 is SVGAGI. This CDR3 reads CASSYSTMTTREAFF. CDR3 bases: TGTGCCAGCAGTTACTCGACCATGACAACAAGGGAAGCTTTCTTT.

V and J are TRBV5-1 and TRBJ2-3; the D gene is possibly TRBD2 (8 bases). Germline CDR1 SGHRS, CDR2 YFSETQ. The CDR3 extends over 16 amino acids. V was pared by 3 bases and J by 0 bases, with 14 bases between. The DNA for the CDR3 is TGCGCCAGCAGCTCCGGGAGGGGGCTAAGCACAGATACGCAGTATTTT. Translated, it gives CASSSGRGLSTDTQYF.

The chain has TRBV13 and TRBJ2-1, with D perhaps being TRBD1 or TRBD2 (5 bases each). The length of the CDR3 is 12 residues. CDR1 PRHDT and CDR2 FYEKMQ come from the germline V gene (reference sequence). V gave up 6 bases and J gave up 9 bases, with 12 bases separating them. CDR3: CASSWGPTEQFF. The CDR3 region has the DNA TGTGCCAGCAGTTGGGGACCCACTGAGCAGTTCTTC.

This chain connects TRBV7-2 to TRBJ2-2; D perhaps matches TRBD1 (5 bases). The CDR3 runs to 12 residues. CDR1 SGHTA and CDR2 FQGNSA come from the germline V gene. V dropped 2 bases and J dropped 10 bases, with 8 bases sitting between them. As DNA, the CDR3 is TGTGCCAGCAGCTTAAGGGGAACGGAGCTGTTTTTT. This sequence encodes CASSLRGTELFF.

This chain uses TRBV7-2 with TRBJ1-2; no reliable D call. The CDR3 is 14 residues long. The germline CDR1 and CDR2 sequences are SGHTA and FQGNSA. Trimming left V 2 bases short and J 5 bases short, with 12 bases between. The CDR3 spells CASSLSRAIYGYTF. The DNA of the CDR3 is TGTGCCAGCAGCTTATCGCGGGCTATATATGGCTACACCTTC.

The CDR3 bases are TGTGCCAGCTCACCTGAGGGGGCGGAGGGCTACACCTTC. This encodes CASSPEGAEGYTF. The chain combines TRBV18 with TRBJ1-2; 7 nucleotides line up with TRBD1. With 3 bases clipped from V and 8 bases from J, the junction kept 6 bases outside the gene matches. Germline V gene lookup returns CDR1 KGHSH and CDR2 LQKENI. This CDR3 has 13 residues.

Worth noting for this clone: At the DNA level, this CDR3 is encoded by other sequences in the same sample as well. The chain links TRBV6-5 to TRBJ2-7; 9 bases fit TRBD1. V shed 4 bases and J 2 bases; nucleotides not matched to a gene: 3. The CDR3 contains 14 residues. Germline V gives CDR1 MNHEY, CDR2 SVGAGI. The CDR3: CASSSGQGAYEQYF. CDR3 in DNA: TGTGCCAGCAGTTCGGGACAGGGTGCCTACGAGCAGTACTTC.

Comment on this clone: This sample also contains other DNA sequences that code for the same CDR3. The chain links TRBV9 to TRBJ1-1, with D perhaps matching TRBD1 (5 bases). Looked up from germline, CDR1 is SGDLS and CDR2 is YYNGEE. V lost 2 bases and J lost 1, with 9 bases in between. The CDR3 is 14 amino acids. CDR3 in amino acids: CASSVGTGNTEAFF. As DNA, the CDR3 is TGTGCCAGCAGCGTTGGGACGGGGAACACTGAAGCTTTCTTT.

V usage is TRBV6-6 and J usage is TRBJ2-2; D not certain. Trimming pared 7 bases from V and 7 bases from J, leaving 13 bases between. Germline assignment: CDR1 MNHNY and CDR2 SVGAGI (reference sequence). CDR3 length equals 13 residues. CDR3 sequence (DNA): TGTGCCAGCAACGCGGACGTGATCGGGGAGCTGTTTTTT. It is translated as CASNADVIGELFF.

This rearrangement joins TRBV4-1 to TRBJ2-7, with TRBD2 as a possible D gene (5 bases). V lost 1 base and J 3 bases, leaving 13 bases between the germline ends. CDR3 length equals 15 residues. The V gene's germline CDR1 is MGHRA and CDR2 YSYEKL. The chain's CDR3 is CASSQAGSIFYEQYF. Written as DNA, the CDR3 is TGCGCCAGCAGCCAAGCGGGATCCATTTTCTACGAGCAGTACTTC.

The V and J genes are TRBV19 and TRBJ1-5; unclear D gene. V was clipped by 6 bases and J by 3 bases, with 15 bases between them. The CDR3 loop spans 15 amino acids. Germline CDR1 is LNHDA and CDR2 is SQIVND (reference sequence). The DNA for the CDR3 is TGTGCCAGTAGGACTCTGGGATCCCCCAATCAGCCCCAGCATTTT. It yields the protein CASRTLGSPNQPQHF.

V and J are TRBV29-1 and TRBJ2-2; the D is unclear. Trimming pared 7 bases from V and 2 bases from J, leaving 14 bases between. Germline assignment: CDR1 SQVTM and CDR2 ANQGSEA. This CDR3 is 14 amino acids long. This chain's CDR3 is CSAPLGTNTGELFF. The CDR3 DNA reads TGCAGCGCACCTCTGGGAACCAACACCGGGGAGCTGTTTTTT.

The chain carries TRBV7-9 and TRBJ2-7; 12 positions match TRBD2. The V gene's germline CDR1 is SEHNR and CDR2 FQNEAQ (reference sequence). The ends lost 2 bases at V and 7 bases at J; junction bases unmatched: 12. The CDR3 is 17 residues long. The CDR3 nucleotides read TGTGCCAGCAGCTTATCACTAGCGGGGGGTAGTACTGGGGAGCAGTACTTC. It is translated as CASSLSLAGGSTGEQYF.

The chain is built from TRBV5-6 and TRBJ1-1; no reliable D call. CDR1 SGHDT and CDR2 YYEEEE come from the germline V gene. The V end was cut by 2 bases, the J end by 1 base, with 18 bases between. The CDR3 is made up of 17 amino acids. CDR3 nucleotide sequence: TGTGCCAGCAGCTTAAGGACTCTCGGAGATGAGAACACTGAAGCTTTCTTT. It translates to CASSLRTLGDENTEAFF. Based on the CDR3 plus reference TRBV5-6 and TRBJ1-1, the full variable domain is DAGVTQSPTHLIKTRGQQVTLRCSPKSGHDTVSWYQQALGQGPQFIFQYYEEEERQRGNFPDRFSGHQFPNYSSELNVNALLLGDSALYLCASSLRTLGDENTEAFFGQGTRLTVV.

V and J are TRBV7-2 and TRBJ1-1; the D is unclear. Trimming cost V 3 bases and J 7 bases, with 15 bases left between them. Germline values: CDR1 SGHTA, CDR2 FQGNSA. The CDR3 loop spans 14 amino acids. The CDR3 nucleotides read TGTGCCAGCAGCTTCTTTGGAAAGGTGAATGAAGCTTTCTTT. Translation gives CASSFFGKVNEAFF.

The V and J genes are TRBV7-2 and TRBJ2-5; D not resolved. Germline V CDR1 and CDR2: SGHTA, FQGNSA. Trimming left V 4 bases short and J 4 bases short, with 13 bases between. CDR3 length: 14 amino acids. The CDR3 region has the DNA TGTGCCAGCAGCTCGTCAGTAGGTGGAGAGACCCAGTACTTC. Protein sequence: CASSSSVGGETQYF.

V usage is TRBV28 and J usage is TRBJ2-7; D may be TRBD2 (6 bases). V lost 9 bases and J 2 bases, leaving 14 bases between the germline ends. Germline CDR1 reads MDHEN; CDR2 reads SYDVKM. This CDR3 contains 13 residues. CDR3 sequence reads: CARDGGPPYEQYF. The CDR3 nucleotides are TGTGCCAGGGACGGAGGGCCTCCCTACGAGCAGTACTTC.

Note on this clone: Within the sample, other DNA sequences also encode this same CDR3. CDR3 sequence (DNA): TGTGCCAGCAGCCTGGGACCGACCTATGGCTACACCTTC. Residues: CASSLGPTYGYTF. The chain links TRBV7-2 to TRBJ1-2; D is perhaps TRBD1 (5 bases). CDR3 length: 13 residues. Trimming removed 5 bases at V and 4 bases at J, with 11 bases between. Germline assignment: CDR1 SGHTA and CDR2 FQGNSA.

V and J are TRBV12-5 and TRBJ2-7; D gene uncertain. This CDR3 region has 13 residues. V was pared by 3 bases and J by 5 bases, with 11 bases between. Germline CDR1 reads LGHNT; CDR2 reads FRNRAP. CDR3 bases: TGTGCTAGTGGTTTTACAGTCCACCACGAGCAGTACTTC. Its translation: CASGFTVHHEQYF.

The V call is TRBV18, the J call TRBJ2-4; tentatively, D is TRBD2 (6 bases). The CDR3 totals 16 residues. CDR1 KGHSH and CDR2 LQKENI come from the germline V gene. Trimming cost V 4 bases and J 0 bases, with 13 bases left between them. For the CDR3, the DNA is TGTGCCAGCTCACTATCCGGGAGCCTAGCCAAAAACATTCAGTACTTC. It is translated as CASSLSGSLAKNIQYF.

The rearrangement joins TRBV7-9 to TRBJ2-5; D may be TRBD1 or TRBD2 (5 bases each). Germline assignment: CDR1 SEHNR and CDR2 FQNEAQ (reference sequence). Trimming removed 4 bases at V and 4 bases at J, with 7 bases between. This CDR3 is 12 amino acids long. The CDR3 DNA sequence: TGTGCCAGCAGCTGGGACCGAGAGACCCAGTACTTC. Translating gives CASSWDRETQYF.

V is TRBV11-2 and J is TRBJ1-5; D remains ambiguous. CDR1 and CDR2 (germline): SGHAT, FQNNGV. V was cut by 0 bases and J by 3 bases, with 9 bases left in between. The CDR3 covers 15 residues. As DNA, the CDR3 is TGTGCCAGCAGCTTAGATTCGGCGGACAATCAGCCCCAGCATTTT. Residues: CASSLDSADNQPQHF.

In its sample, this clone was seen many times. The final CDR3 position lacks the conserved phenylalanine or tryptophan, pointing to a likely read error. The DNA is omitted, as the CDR3 cannot be located on it reliably, and the CDR3 follows TCRdb's listing. The sample contains more than one DNA sequence encoding this CDR3. The V call is TRBV29-1, the J call TRBJ1-6. Ends included, the CDR3 has 8 residues. The germline CDR1 and CDR2 sequences are SQVTM and ANQGSEA. The CDR3 sequence is CSVEDWRS.